This TCR beta chain appears in the sequencing data of a study of long-term antiretroviral therapy in people with HIV. Study-level points and caveats: For ART adherence, viral resistance and therapy changes, no data were available. Control repertoires displayed wider CDR3 length ranges than the HIV repertoires. Diversity remained lower than transplant donor controls, even though it increased after ART. Dominating the repertoire at all time points were the clones that expanded before ART.

With respect to this clone: The antigen is not known.

Survey level was the resolution at which the v3.0 immunoSEQ assay ran. Generated by immunoSEQ multiplex PCR, the TCRdb table keeps only in-frame clones and is missing some. The sample holds around 20,000 clones, approximately 80% seen once. The CDR3 extends over 13 amino acids. V gave up 1 base and J gave up 4 bases, with 8 bases separating them. Germline V gene sequence: CDR1 SGHRS, CDR2 YFSETQ. V usage is TRBV5-1 and J usage is TRBJ1-1; D unclear. Sequencing used unsorted PBMCs, obtained 0.6 years after starting antiretroviral therapy. This receptor was taken from a woman aged 18-30 years with HIV. CDR3 sequence reads: CASSLLSPTEAFF. For the CDR3, the DNA is TGCGCCAGCAGCTTGCTCAGTCCCACTGAAGCTTTCTTT.